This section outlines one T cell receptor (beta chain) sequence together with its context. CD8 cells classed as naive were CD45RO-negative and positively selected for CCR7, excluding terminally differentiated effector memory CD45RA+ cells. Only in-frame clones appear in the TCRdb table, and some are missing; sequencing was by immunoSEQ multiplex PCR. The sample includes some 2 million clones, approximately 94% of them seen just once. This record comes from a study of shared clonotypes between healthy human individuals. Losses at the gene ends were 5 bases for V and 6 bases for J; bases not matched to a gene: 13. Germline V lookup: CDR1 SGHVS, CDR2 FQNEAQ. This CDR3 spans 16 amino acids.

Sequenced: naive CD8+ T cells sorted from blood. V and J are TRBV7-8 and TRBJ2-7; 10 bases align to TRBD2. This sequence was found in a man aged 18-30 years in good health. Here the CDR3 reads CASSPRLAGVKSEQYF. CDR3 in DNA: TGTGCCAGCAGCCCCCGCCTAGCGGGAGTGAAAAGCGAGCAGTACTTC.